The entry that follows covers one T cell receptor (beta chain) sequence. This clone was seen a handful of times. Its specific antigen is unknown. The sample holds no much larger clone one base away, and base qualities are not on file. This specimen includes other DNA sequences encoding the same CDR3. Reading the germline V gene gives CDR1 KGHSH and CDR2 LQKENI. V drops 3 bases and J drops 4 bases, leaving 7 bases in between. From the cysteine up to the phenylalanine, the CDR3 has a length of 12 residues. Only the CDR3 DNA is retained, 36 bases long and in frame from the first base. The sample comes from a study of shared clonotypes between healthy human individuals (dated by TCRdb to 2018 to 2020). About the full investigation: The cohort included three men and a couple of women between 18 and 49 years of age. For each donor, three plates each were used for CD4 naive and CD4 memory, two plates were used for CD8 naive, and one plate was used for CD8 memory. Between about 0.94 and 8.9 billion PBMCs per donor were obtained by leukapheresis. To estimate repertoire size and how much clonotype sharing occurs between individuals, the study deeply sequenced the blood TCR repertoires of several healthy adults. To increase sequencing depth and limit assay-specific biases, TCR repertoire library preparation and sequencing were carried out by different laboratories using diverse techniques.

Using the deep immunoSEQ assay, multiplex PCR amplified TCR CDR3 regions from genomic DNA. Extracted genomic DNA from each cell subset was spread evenly across all wells of several immunoSEQ 96-well plates, with each plate serving as a replicate. For sorted subsets, each replicate PCR was loaded with roughly 0.2 ug genomic DNA, equivalent to approximately 27,000 T cell genomes. Purified libraries were measured with a Qubit 3.0 fluorometer, size-checked on a Bioanalyzer 2100, and measured again with the KAPA Library Quantification kit. A separate single-read 150-cycle Illumina NextSeq 550 flow cell was used to sequence each immunoSEQ 96-well plate. On the study's bioinformatics: Because the immunoSEQ output included only junctional sequences and no quality scores, the filtering could not be the same as the filtering used for full-length reads. To assign V/J genes and CDR3, sequences were annotated using PyIR, a Python wrapper for IgBLAST v1.9, with IMGT germline references. Reads were removed for weak V/J assignments (E-value above 1e-6), missing CDR3, stop codons, out-of-frame junctions, or ambiguous translated residues. V3J clonotypes were defined as sequences sharing the same inferred V gene, J gene, and CDR3 amino acid sequence. The percentage overlap between two repertoires was calculated by dividing the number of shared unique clonotypes by the size of the smaller repertoire. RTK rarefaction, the Chao1 estimator, and Recon v2.1 estimates of unobserved clonotypes were used to assess repertoire richness. Generation probabilities for all TCRbeta clonotypes obtained by the gDNA method from a handful of donors were computed using OLGA. This is the immuneACCESS table as TCRdb keeps it, with only in-frame sequences that have V and J called. A part of the clones is gone; compared with another copy, unresolved V genes explain less than half, and the rest is unexplained. The V and J calls and the clone size are those of that table, but D and trimming were determined from the DNA. Recorded for this sample are 740,000 or so clones; approximately 73% of them occurred a single time. Around 2% of the sample belongs to the ten largest clones.

Donors were healthy HIV-negative adults with no recently reported acute infections or vaccinations. Every donor was a Caucasian adult living in Nashville, Tennessee, USA. CD4+ T cells were enriched by magnetic negative selection; naive cells were then positively selected on CD45RA, and the negative fraction formed the memory subset. Blood was obtained by leukapheresis, after which PBMCs were separated by Ficoll-Histopaque density gradient centrifugation and cryopreserved in liquid nitrogen vapor phase. Purity and quantity of every magnetically sorted T cell population were checked by analytical flow cytometry. Genomic DNA was isolated from every sorted fraction and measured by UV absorbance on a Nanodrop 2000c. The study at large found these results: Pairwise subsampling indicated that sequencing depth was expected to affect the degree of clonotype sharing among donors. Because the study included only a small number of donors, the genetic and exposure-history diversity represented was limited. When several donors were compared, the shared fraction of clonotypes was around 5% for naive CD4, roughly 3.3% for naive CD8, 2% to 2.5% for memory CD4, and around 0.4% for memory CD8. Naive subsets generally had larger estimated clonotype richness than memory subsets did. Clonotypes shared by all four sorted-subset donors showed higher generation probabilities than non-shared clonotypes. Sampling was restricted to blood, and TCR repertoires in tissues likely differ from the TCR repertoires found in blood. Even with the large sequencing depth, rarefaction of the sorted-subset datasets indicated that sequencing was incomplete.

The specimen sequenced was memory CD4+ T cells sorted from blood. The sample's cell subset or site, from its label and the paper: CD45RA-negative fraction. The chain is made from TRBV18 and TRBJ2-7; the D segment might be TRBD1 or TRBD2, since each matches 5 bases. The TCR sequence derives from a woman aged 30 to 39 in good health. The bases are TGTGCCAGCTCACCCAGGGAGTACGAGCAGTACTTC. This is translated as CASSPREYEQYF.